The T cell receptor (beta chain) described here comes from a study of OX40 agonist ivuxolimab in advanced cancers. For this clone: Its antigen is unidentified.

Germline-derived CDR1 and CDR2 are MNHNS and SASEGT. The CDR3 totals 15 residues. Libraries were prepared by immunoSEQ multiplex PCR; TCRdb keeps only in-frame clonotypes and omits some of them. In the table there are about 96,000 clones, 80% to 95% of which are singletons. The study's findings and limits: The authors also found low normalized T-cell clonal expansion in some nonresponders. The work left the antigen specificity of expanded peripheral T cells undetermined.

The sample here was CD4+ or CD8+ T cells sorted from blood, taken in a trial of the OX40 agonist ivuxolimab. The source is an adult with an advanced solid tumor such as melanoma, head and neck, liver or kidney cancer. The chain uses TRBV6-1 and TRBJ2-5; 10 bases agree with TRBD1. The DNA end favors TRBJ2-7, so the J call may be wrong. The CDR3 spells CACQVGTGDVYEQYF. The CDR3 nucleotides read TGTGCCTGCCAAGTTGGGACAGGGGACGTGTACGAGCAGTACTTC.